This note documents a single T cell receptor (beta chain) sequence. The sample carries other DNA sequences with the same CDR3. CDR3 length: 15 amino acids. Germline V lookup: CDR1 MNHEY, CDR2 SVGAGI. The ends lost 6 bases at V and 3 bases at J; junction bases unmatched: 6. Using immunoSEQ multiplex PCR, the repertoire was profiled, and TCRdb retains in-frame clones only, with some absent. The sample gives about 130,000 clones, roughly 88% of which show up once; around a tenth is in the top ten. This entry is derived from a study of blood T cell repertoires in COVID-19. Turning to the study itself: Samples taken during acute and convalescent COVID-19 were collected in the United States, Italy and Spain. From T cells, B-cell-depleted T cells, or PBMCs came the material, which was cDNA or gDNA.

Sequencing was performed on peripheral blood. The rearrangement links TRBV6-5 to TRBJ2-7; 12 nucleotides agree with TRBD1. The receptor was isolated from a man aged 50 or older with acute or convalescent COVID-19. CDR3 sequence reads: CASSHRDRGLYEQYF. The CDR3 DNA follows: TGTGCCAGCAGCCACCGGGACAGGGGGCTCTACGAGCAGTACTTC.